This TCR beta chain was captured by sequencing in a study of CD8 T cells in Susac syndrome. Points from the study as a whole: The CD4+ T cell repertoires from Susac syndrome exhibited no clonal expansion.

This CDR3 spans 17 amino acids. Per germline, CDR1 MNHEY and CDR2 SMNVEV (reference sequence). V was cut by 5 bases and J by 2 bases, with 21 bases left in between. CD8+ and CD4+ T cells from blood underwent TCR beta sequencing. The TEMRA cells underwent FACS enrichment, while the CD8+ and CD4+ T cells underwent negative isolation. Notes on this clonotype: Its antigen is currently unknown.

cDNA came from roughly 0.5 to 1 ug RNA primed by random hexamers. An immunoSEQ multiplex PCR amplified TCR beta CDR3 over 54 Vbeta and 13 Jbeta. TCRdb independently ran MiXCR on the immunoSEQ multiplex PCR reads; one entry per CDR3 protein. The profile covers roughly 190,000 distinct CDR3 sequences, with more than 90% appearing a single time and 0.098% taken by the ten largest. The sequenced sample was CD4+ T cells from PBMCs. The TCR sequence derives from a human donor with Susac syndrome. The chain combines TRBV27 with TRBJ1-1, with D possibly TRBD1 on 6 matching bases. CDR3 coding DNA: TGTGCCAGCAGTCCGACGACAGGCGCATGGGCAAACACTGAAGCTTTCTTT. Translating gives CASSPTTGAWANTEAFF.